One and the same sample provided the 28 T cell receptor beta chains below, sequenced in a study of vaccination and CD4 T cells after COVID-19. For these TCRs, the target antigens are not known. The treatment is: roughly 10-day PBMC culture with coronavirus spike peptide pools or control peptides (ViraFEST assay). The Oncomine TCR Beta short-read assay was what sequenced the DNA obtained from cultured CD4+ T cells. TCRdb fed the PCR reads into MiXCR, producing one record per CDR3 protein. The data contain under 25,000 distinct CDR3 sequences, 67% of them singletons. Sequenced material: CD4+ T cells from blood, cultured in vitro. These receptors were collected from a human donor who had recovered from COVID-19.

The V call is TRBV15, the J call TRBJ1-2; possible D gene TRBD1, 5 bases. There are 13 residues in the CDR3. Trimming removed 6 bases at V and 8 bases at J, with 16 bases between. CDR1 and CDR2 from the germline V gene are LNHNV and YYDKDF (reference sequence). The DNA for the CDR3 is TGTGCCACCAGGAAATCCGGGGCGGAGGGCTACACCTTC. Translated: CATRKSGAEGYTF. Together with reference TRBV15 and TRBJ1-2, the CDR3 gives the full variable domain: DAMVIQNPRYQVTQFGKPVTLSCSQTLNHNVMYWYQQKSSQAPKLLFHYYDKDFNNEADTPDNFQSRRPNTSFCFLDIRSPGLGDTAMYLCATRKSGAEGYTFGSGTRLTVV.

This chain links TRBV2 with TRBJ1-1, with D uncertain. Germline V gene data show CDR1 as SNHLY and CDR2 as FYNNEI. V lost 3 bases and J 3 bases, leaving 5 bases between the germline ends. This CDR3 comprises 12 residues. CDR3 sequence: CASSEKYTEAFF. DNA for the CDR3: TGTGCCAGCAGTGAGAAGTACACTGAAGCTTTCTTT.

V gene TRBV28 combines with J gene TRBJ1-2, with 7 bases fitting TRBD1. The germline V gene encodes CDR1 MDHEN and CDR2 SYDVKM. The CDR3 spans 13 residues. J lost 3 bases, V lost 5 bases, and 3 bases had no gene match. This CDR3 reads CASSRDRDYGYTF. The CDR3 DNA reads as TGTGCCAGCAGTCGAGACAGGGACTATGGCTACACCTTC.

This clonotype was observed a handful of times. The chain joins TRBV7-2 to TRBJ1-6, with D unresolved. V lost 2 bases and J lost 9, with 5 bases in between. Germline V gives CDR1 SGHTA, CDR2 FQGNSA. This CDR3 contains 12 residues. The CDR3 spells CASSLYPSPLHF. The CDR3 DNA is TGTGCCAGCAGCTTATACCCTTCACCCCTCCACTTT.

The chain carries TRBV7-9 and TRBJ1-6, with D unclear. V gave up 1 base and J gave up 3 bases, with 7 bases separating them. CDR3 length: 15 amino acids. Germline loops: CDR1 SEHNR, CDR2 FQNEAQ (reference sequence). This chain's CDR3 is CASSLDGIYNSPLHF. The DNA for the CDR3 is TGTGCCAGCAGCTTAGATGGGATCTATAATTCACCCCTCCACTTT.

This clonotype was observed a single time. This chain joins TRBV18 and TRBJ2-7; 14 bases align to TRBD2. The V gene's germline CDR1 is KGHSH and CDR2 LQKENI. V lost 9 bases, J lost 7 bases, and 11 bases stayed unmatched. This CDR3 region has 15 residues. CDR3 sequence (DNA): TGTGCCAGTACGGAGGGACTAGCGGGAGTTGGGGAGCAGTACTTC. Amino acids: CASTEGLAGVGEQYF. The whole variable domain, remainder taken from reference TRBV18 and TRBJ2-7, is NAGVMQNPRHLVRRRGQEARLRCSPMKGHSHVYWYRQLPEEGLKFMVYLQKENIIDESGMPKERFSAEFPKEGPSILRIQQVVRGDSAAYFCASTEGLAGVGEQYFGPGTRLTVT.

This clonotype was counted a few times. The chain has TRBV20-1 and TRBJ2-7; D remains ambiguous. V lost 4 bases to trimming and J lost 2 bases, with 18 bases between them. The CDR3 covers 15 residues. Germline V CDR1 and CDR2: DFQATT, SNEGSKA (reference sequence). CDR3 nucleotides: TGCAGTGCTATCCCTCCGCTCGAAACGCCCTACGAGCAGTACTTC. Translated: CSAIPPLETPYEQYF.

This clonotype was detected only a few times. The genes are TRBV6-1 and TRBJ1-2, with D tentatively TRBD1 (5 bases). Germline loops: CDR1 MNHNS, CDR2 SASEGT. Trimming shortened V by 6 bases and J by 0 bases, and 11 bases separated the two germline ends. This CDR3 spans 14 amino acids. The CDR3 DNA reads TGTGCCAGCAGCCAGACAGCGTCTAACTATGGCTACACCTTC. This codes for CASSQTASNYGYTF.

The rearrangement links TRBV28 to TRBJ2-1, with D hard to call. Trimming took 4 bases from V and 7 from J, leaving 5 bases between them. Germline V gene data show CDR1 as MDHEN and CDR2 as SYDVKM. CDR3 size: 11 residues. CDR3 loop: CASSSPNEQFF. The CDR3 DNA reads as TGTGCCAGCAGTTCACCGAATGAGCAGTTCTTC.

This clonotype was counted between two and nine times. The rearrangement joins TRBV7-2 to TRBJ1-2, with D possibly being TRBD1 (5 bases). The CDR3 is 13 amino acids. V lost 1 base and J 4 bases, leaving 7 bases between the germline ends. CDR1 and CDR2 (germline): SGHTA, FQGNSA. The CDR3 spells CASSLDRTYGYTF. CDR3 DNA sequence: TGTGCCAGCAGCTTAGACAGGACCTATGGCTACACCTTC.

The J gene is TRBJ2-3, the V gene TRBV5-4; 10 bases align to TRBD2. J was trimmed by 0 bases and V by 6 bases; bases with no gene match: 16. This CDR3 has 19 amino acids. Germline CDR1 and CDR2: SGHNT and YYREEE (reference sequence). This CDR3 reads CASTAQSSGRRLSTDTQYF. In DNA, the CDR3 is TGTGCCAGCACCGCCCAAAGTAGCGGGAGGAGGCTTAGCACAGATACGCAGTATTTT.

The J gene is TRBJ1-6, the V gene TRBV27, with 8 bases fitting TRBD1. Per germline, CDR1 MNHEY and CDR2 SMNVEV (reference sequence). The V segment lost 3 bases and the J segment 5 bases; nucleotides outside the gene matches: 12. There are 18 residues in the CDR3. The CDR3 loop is CASSFGRTGRENNSPLHF. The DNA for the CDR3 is TGTGCCAGCAGTTTTGGCCGGACAGGGAGGGAAAATAATTCACCCCTCCACTTT.

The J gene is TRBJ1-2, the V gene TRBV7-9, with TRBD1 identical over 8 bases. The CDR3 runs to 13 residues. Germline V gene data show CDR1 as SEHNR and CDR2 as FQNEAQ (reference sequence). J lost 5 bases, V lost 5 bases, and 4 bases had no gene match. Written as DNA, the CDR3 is TGTGCCAGCAGCCCAGGACAGGGATATGGCTACACCTTC. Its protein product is CASSPGQGYGYTF.

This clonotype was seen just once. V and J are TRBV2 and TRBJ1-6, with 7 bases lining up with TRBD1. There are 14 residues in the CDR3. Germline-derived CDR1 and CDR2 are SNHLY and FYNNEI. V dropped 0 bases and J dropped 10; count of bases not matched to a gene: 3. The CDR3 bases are TGTGCCAGCAGTGAAGCGCAGGGGGGCTCACCCCTCCACTTT. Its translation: CASSEAQGGSPLHF.

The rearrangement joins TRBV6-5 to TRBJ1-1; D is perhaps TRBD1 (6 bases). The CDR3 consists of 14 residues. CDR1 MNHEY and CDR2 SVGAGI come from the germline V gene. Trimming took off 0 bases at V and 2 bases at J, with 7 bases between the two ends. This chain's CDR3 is CASSYSQGNTEAFF. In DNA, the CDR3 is TGTGCCAGCAGTTACTCACAGGGAAACACTGAAGCTTTCTTT.

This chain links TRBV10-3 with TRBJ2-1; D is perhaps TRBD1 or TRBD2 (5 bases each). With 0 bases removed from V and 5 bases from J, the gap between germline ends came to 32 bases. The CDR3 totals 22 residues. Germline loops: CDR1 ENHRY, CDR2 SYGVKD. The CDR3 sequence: CAISESDGDPTALGPYHNEQFF. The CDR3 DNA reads TGTGCCATCAGTGAGTCGGACGGGGACCCCACCGCACTAGGCCCCTACCACAATGAGCAGTTCTTC.

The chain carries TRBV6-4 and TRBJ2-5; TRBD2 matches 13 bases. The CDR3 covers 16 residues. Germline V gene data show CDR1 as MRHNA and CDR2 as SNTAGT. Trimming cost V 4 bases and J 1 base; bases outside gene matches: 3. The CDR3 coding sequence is TGTGCCAGCAGTGTCGGGACTAGCGGGATCCAAGAGACCCAGTACTTC. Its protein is CASSVGTSGIQETQYF.

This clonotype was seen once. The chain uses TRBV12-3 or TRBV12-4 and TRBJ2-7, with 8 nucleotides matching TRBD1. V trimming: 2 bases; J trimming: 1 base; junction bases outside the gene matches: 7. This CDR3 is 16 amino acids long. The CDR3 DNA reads TGTGCCAGCAGTTTAAGTCTTGGGACAGGTTCCTACGAGCAGTACTTC. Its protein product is CASSLSLGTGSYEQYF.

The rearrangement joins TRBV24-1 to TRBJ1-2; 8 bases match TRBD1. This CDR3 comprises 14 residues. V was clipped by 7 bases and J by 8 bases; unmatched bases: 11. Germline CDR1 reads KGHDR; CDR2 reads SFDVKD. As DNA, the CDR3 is TGTGCCACCAGGGACAGGGCCGATACTGGAGGCTACACCTTC. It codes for CATRDRADTGGYTF.

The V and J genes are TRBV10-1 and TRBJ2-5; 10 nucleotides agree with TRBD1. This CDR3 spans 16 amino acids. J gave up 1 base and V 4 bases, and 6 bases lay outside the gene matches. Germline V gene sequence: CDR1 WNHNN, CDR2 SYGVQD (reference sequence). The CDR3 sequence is CASSGIRTGGQETQYF. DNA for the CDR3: TGCGCCAGCAGTGGAATTAGGACAGGGGGCCAAGAGACCCAGTACTTC.

CDR3 in DNA: TGTGCCAGCAGCCCCGGACCGATGAACACCGGGGAGCTGTTTTTT. This translates into CASSPGPMNTGELFF. The chain recombines TRBV14 with TRBJ2-2; the D is unclear. V dropped 4 bases and J dropped 1 base, with 10 bases sitting between them. Germline assignment: CDR1 SGHDN and CDR2 FVKESK. The CDR3 is made up of 15 amino acids. The full variable domain, its missing parts supplied by reference TRBV14 and TRBJ2-2, is EAGVTQFPSHSVIEKGQTVTLRCDPISGHDNLYWYRRVMGKEIKFLLHFVKESKQDESGMPNNRFLAERTGGTYSTLKVQPAELEDSGVYFCASSPGPMNTGELFFGEGSRLTVL.

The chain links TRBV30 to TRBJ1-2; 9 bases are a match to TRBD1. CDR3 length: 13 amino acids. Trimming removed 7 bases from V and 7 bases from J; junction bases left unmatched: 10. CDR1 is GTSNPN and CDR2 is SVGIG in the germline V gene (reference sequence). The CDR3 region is CASASQGAGGYTF. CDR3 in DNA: TGTGCCTCAGCATCACAGGGGGCCGGTGGCTACACCTTC.

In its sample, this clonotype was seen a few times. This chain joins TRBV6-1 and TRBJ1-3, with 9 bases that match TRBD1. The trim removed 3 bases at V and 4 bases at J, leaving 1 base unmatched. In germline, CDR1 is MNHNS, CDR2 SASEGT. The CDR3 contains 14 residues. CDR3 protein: CASSDGTGGNTIYF. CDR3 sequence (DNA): TGTGCCAGCAGTGATGGGACAGGGGGAAACACCATATATTTT.

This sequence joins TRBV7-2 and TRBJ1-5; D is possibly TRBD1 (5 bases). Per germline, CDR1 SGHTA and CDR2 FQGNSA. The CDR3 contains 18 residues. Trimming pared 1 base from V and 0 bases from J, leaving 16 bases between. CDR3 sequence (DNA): TGTGCCAGCAGCTTAGATAGAGGGGCGAAATATAGCAATCAGCCCCAGCATTTT. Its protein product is CASSLDRGAKYSNQPQHF.

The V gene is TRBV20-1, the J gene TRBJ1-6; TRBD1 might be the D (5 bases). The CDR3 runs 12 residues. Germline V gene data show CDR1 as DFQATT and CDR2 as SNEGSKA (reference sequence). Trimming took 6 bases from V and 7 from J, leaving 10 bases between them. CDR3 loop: CSAGTPNSPLHF. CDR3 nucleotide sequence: TGCAGTGCCGGGACCCCGAATTCACCCCTCCACTTT.

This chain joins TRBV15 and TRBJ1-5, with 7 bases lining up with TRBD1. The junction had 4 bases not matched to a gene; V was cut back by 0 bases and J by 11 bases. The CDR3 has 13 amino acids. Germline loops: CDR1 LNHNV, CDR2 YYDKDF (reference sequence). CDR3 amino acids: CATSRDQGGTQHF. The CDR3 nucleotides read TGTGCCACCAGCAGAGACCAGGGGGGTACCCAGCATTTT.

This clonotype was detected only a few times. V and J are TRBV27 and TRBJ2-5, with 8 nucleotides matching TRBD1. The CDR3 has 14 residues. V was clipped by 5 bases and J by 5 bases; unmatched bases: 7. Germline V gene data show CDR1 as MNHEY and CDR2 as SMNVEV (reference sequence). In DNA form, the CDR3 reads TGTGCCAGCAGTCGCCAGACAGGGGTCGAGACCCAGTACTTC. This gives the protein CASSRQTGVETQYF.

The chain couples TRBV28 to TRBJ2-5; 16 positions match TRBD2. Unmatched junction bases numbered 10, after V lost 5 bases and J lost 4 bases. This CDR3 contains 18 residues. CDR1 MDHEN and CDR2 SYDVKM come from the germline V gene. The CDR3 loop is CASSPPGLAGGTGETQYF. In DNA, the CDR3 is TGTGCCAGCAGTCCCCCGGGACTAGCGGGAGGGACGGGAGAGACCCAGTACTTC.